A single sample is the source of the 28 T cell receptor beta chains below, sequenced in a study of blood T cell repertoires in COVID-19 (dated by TCRdb to 2018 to 2020). Library prep was done by the immunoSEQ multiplex PCR assay. TCRdb re-hosts the immuneACCESS table, in-frame sequences only. Its copies lack some clones; in the studies checked, an unresolved V gene accounts for under half of them, and the cause for the rest is not known. This sample lists around 300,000 clones; 88% were detected once. The ten biggest clones cover about 8.6% of the sample. Sequenced material: peripheral blood. The receptors originated from a man in his late teens or twenties with active or convalescent COVID-19.

This clone has a single count. The gene calls are TRBV7-2 and TRBJ2-7; 7 bases line up with TRBD2. Per germline, CDR1 SGHTA and CDR2 FQGNSA. CDR3 length: 13 amino acids. The junction had 2 bases not matched to a gene; V was cut back by 3 bases and J by 3 bases. For the CDR3, the DNA is TGTGCCAGCAGCTTCGGGACTATCTACGAGCAGTACTTC. Its protein product is CASSFGTIYEQYF. Supplemented by reference TRBV7-2 and TRBJ2-7, the full variable domain reads GAGVSQSPSNKVTEKGKDVELRCDPISGHTALYWYRQSLGQGLEFLIYFQGNSAPDKSGLPSDRFSAERTGGSVSTLTIQRTQQEDSAVYLCASSFGTIYEQYFGPGTRLTVT.

The gene calls are TRBV4-1 and TRBJ2-1; 8 bases align to TRBD2. This CDR3 is built from 16 residues. V gave up 3 bases and J gave up 5 bases; unmatched junction bases: 9. CDR1 is MGHRA, CDR2 YSYEKL, per germline. This CDR3 is CASSHPHTGGHNEQFF. Here the CDR3 DNA reads TGCGCCAGCAGCCACCCGCATACGGGGGGGCACAATGAGCAGTTCTTC.

V and J are TRBV7-9 and TRBJ1-4; TRBD1 aligns across 9 bases. The CDR3 extends over 14 amino acids. Germline V lookup: CDR1 SEHNR, CDR2 FQNEAQ (reference sequence). Trimming took 5 bases from V and 7 from J; bases not matched to a gene: 5. The CDR3 loop reads CASSPRGQGEKLFF. The DNA for the CDR3 is TGTGCCAGCAGCCCCCGGGGACAGGGTGAAAAACTGTTTTTT.

The J gene is TRBJ2-5, the V gene TRBV18, with 7 bases identical to TRBD2. CDR1 and CDR2 from the germline V gene are KGHSH and LQKENI. The V gene end was trimmed by 6 bases and the J gene end by 2 bases; junction bases not matched to a gene: 6. The CDR3 has 14 residues. The CDR3 sequence: CASSPLADQETQYF. The CDR3 coding sequence is TGTGCCAGCTCCCCTCTAGCGGATCAAGAGACCCAGTACTTC.

For the CDR3, the DNA is TGCGCCAGCAGTCCCGGGACAGGGTTGGTTGAAGCTTTCTTT. It translates to CASSPGTGLVEAFF. The chain carries TRBV10-1 and TRBJ1-1, with 9 positions matching TRBD1. Germline V gene sequence: CDR1 WNHNN, CDR2 SYGVQD (reference sequence). Germline trimming cut 5 bases from V and 7 bases from J; bases unmatched to any gene: 8. There are 14 residues in the CDR3.

This chain joins TRBV7-2 and TRBJ1-6; D is perhaps TRBD1 (6 bases). Trimming pared 1 base from V and 7 bases from J, leaving 11 bases between. The CDR3 sequence is 15 residues long. The germline CDR1 and CDR2 sequences are SGHTA and FQGNSA. The CDR3 spells CASSLDGQRNSPLHF. The CDR3 DNA follows: TGTGCCAGCAGCTTAGATGGACAGAGAAATTCACCCCTCCACTTT.

The chain has TRBV7-9 and TRBJ2-1; 11 bases line up with TRBD1. The CDR3 runs to 16 residues. Germline CDR1 reads SEHNR; CDR2 reads FQNEAQ (reference sequence). V trimming: 1 base; J trimming: 8 bases; junction bases outside the gene matches: 7. The CDR3 DNA is TGTGCCAGCAGCTTAGTTATTCGGACAGGGGGCGATGAGCAGTTCTTC. Residues: CASSLVIRTGGDEQFF.

The rearrangement joins TRBV7-9 to TRBJ2-3; 7 bases are shared with TRBD1. Germline V gene data show CDR1 as SEHNR and CDR2 as FQNEAQ (reference sequence). Germline trimming cut 8 bases from V and 1 base from J; bases unmatched to any gene: 3. This CDR3 has 13 residues. CDR3 nucleotide sequence: TGTGCCAGCTCTACAGGGGGCACAGATACGCAGTATTTT. Protein sequence: CASSTGGTDTQYF.

The rearrangement joins TRBV5-1 to TRBJ2-7, with a possible D match to TRBD1 (5 bases). The CDR3 length is 15 residues. Germline V CDR1 and CDR2: SGHRS, YFSETQ. Trimming took off 2 bases at V and 0 bases at J, with 12 bases between the two ends. Written as DNA, the CDR3 is TGCGCCAGCAGCTTAGACAGCGCGAGCTCCTACGAGCAGTACTTC. Its protein product is CASSLDSASSYEQYF.

J is TRBJ1-5 and V is TRBV10-3; TRBD1 is a possible D gene (5 bases). With 5 bases removed from V and 0 bases from J, the gap between germline ends came to 11 bases. The CDR3 spans 15 residues. Germline CDR1 ENHRY, CDR2 SYGVKD. The CDR3 loop is CAISPGGGSNQPQHF. For the CDR3, the DNA is TGTGCCATCAGTCCTGGGGGGGGTAGCAATCAGCCCCAGCATTTT.

The gene calls are TRBV9 and TRBJ2-3; D might be TRBD1 (6 bases). The length of the CDR3 is 16 residues. Germline CDR1 is SGDLS and CDR2 is YYNGEE. Trimming shortened V by 3 bases and J by 0 bases, and 14 bases separated the two germline ends. For the CDR3, the DNA is TGTGCCAGCAGCGCCTGGGGGACAACTAGCACAGATACGCAGTATTTT. It codes for CASSAWGTTSTDTQYF.

V is TRBV25-1 and J is TRBJ2-7; a possible D gene is TRBD1 (6 bases). CDR1 and CDR2 from the germline V gene are MGHDK and SYGVNS. With 7 bases removed from V and 2 bases from J, the gap between germline ends came to 9 bases. CDR3 length: 12 amino acids. The CDR3 here is CASNTGTYEQYF. CDR3 DNA: TGTGCCAGCAACACAGGGACCTACGAGCAGTACTTC.

In its sample, this clone was seen once. The rearrangement links TRBV19 to TRBJ2-2; D might be TRBD1 (6 bases). This CDR3 contains 15 residues. From germline, CDR1 is LNHDA and CDR2 SQIVND (reference sequence). The V gene lost 3 bases and the J gene lost 6 bases, with 14 bases spanning the gap. The CDR3 bases are TGTGCCAGTAGTATTACCCGGACAGCGGCCGGGGAGCTGTTTTTT. This encodes CASSITRTAAGELFF.

The chain joins TRBV6-4 to TRBJ2-4; 10 bases map to TRBD2. The CDR3 contains 15 residues. Unmatched junction bases numbered 0, after V lost 1 base and J lost 3 bases. The germline CDR1 and CDR2 sequences are MRHNA and SNTAGT. DNA of the CDR3: TGTGCCAGCAGTGACTGGACTAGCGGCAAAAACATTCAGTACTTC. It codes for CASSDWTSGKNIQYF.

The chain carries TRBV5-5 and TRBJ2-7; D call uncertain. This CDR3 comprises 14 residues. Trimming took 2 bases from V and 4 from J, leaving 13 bases between them. Germline V gene data show CDR1 as SGHKS and CDR2 as YYEKEE (reference sequence). CDR3 DNA sequence: TGTGCCAGCAGCTTCGAGGCCACTCCATACGAGCAGTACTTC. Translation gives CASSFEATPYEQYF.

This clone was seen more than once but under ten times. V is TRBV3-1 (or the pseudogene TRBV3-2) and J is TRBJ1-3; 10 bases agree with TRBD1. CDR3 length: 17 amino acids. Germline CDR1 reads LGHDT; CDR2 reads YNNKEL (reference sequence). J lost 4 bases, V lost 5 bases, and 11 bases had no gene match. The CDR3 reads CASSNTDRGLRGNTIYF. The CDR3 DNA is TGTGCCAGCAGCAACACGGACAGGGGGTTAAGAGGAAACACCATATATTTT.

Written as DNA, the CDR3 is TGTGCCATCAGTGATGGAGGGGGCTACACCTTC. Translated, it gives CAISDGGGYTF. The V gene is TRBV10-3, the J gene TRBJ1-2, with D unclear. V was trimmed by 3 bases and J by 8 bases, leaving 7 bases between them. CDR3 length equals 11 residues. Germline V gives CDR1 ENHRY, CDR2 SYGVKD.

The J gene is TRBJ1-2, the V gene TRBV4-1, with a weak D call TRBD1 (5 bases). Trimming left V 1 base short and J 2 bases short, with 14 bases between. Germline CDR1 MGHRA, CDR2 YSYEKL. This CDR3 is 16 amino acids long. CDR3 DNA: TGCGCCAGCAGCCAAGGTGGGGGGGGGATGAACTATGGCTACACCTTC. Translation gives CASSQGGGGMNYGYTF.

The chain has TRBV6-2 or TRBV6-3 and TRBJ2-2; TRBD2 agrees at 9 bases. The germline gives CDR1 MNHEY, CDR2 SVGEGT. The CDR3 spans 15 residues. V gave up 4 bases and J gave up 3 bases; unmatched junction bases: 3. CDR3 amino acids: CASSSAGGHTGELFF. Written as DNA, the CDR3 is TGTGCCAGCAGTTCGGCGGGGGGGCACACCGGGGAGCTGTTTTTT.

The V call is TRBV12-3 or TRBV12-4, the J call TRBJ1-5; D is unclear. The germline V and J ends were trimmed by 1 base and 7 bases, with 8 bases remaining between them. The CDR3 has 13 amino acids. The CDR3 DNA reads as TGTGCCAGCAGTTTAGATTCGGGGCAGCCCCAGCATTTT. Translating it yields CASSLDSGQPQHF.

The chain joins TRBV7-9 to TRBJ2-7, with TRBD2 identical over 13 bases. This CDR3 contains 18 residues. V lost 4 bases, J lost 1 base, and 10 bases stayed unmatched. The germline gives CDR1 SEHNR, CDR2 FQNEAQ (reference sequence). In nucleotides, the CDR3 is TGTGCCAGCAGCTCCCCCGAGGGGACTAGCGGGGTTTCCTACGAGCAGTACTTC. Translation gives CASSSPEGTSGVSYEQYF.

This clone was found once. The V gene is TRBV7-9, the J gene TRBJ1-1; D is ambiguous. Trimming stripped 5 bases from V and 6 bases from J, with 16 bases between. The CDR3 runs 14 residues. CDR1 is SEHNR, CDR2 FQNEAQ, per germline (reference sequence). CDR3 nucleotides: TGTGCCAGCAGCCCTGAGACTAAGGTGTCTGAAGCTTTCTTT. It translates to CASSPETKVSEAFF.

This chain connects TRBV20-1 to TRBJ1-2; D gene unclear. Germline CDR1 DFQATT, CDR2 SNEGSKA (reference sequence). The CDR3 sequence is 10 residues long. V was trimmed by 6 bases and J by 5 bases, leaving 7 bases between them. Written as DNA, the CDR3 is TGCAGTGCCAATCATTATGGCTACACCTTC. Translation: CSANHYGYTF.

The chain joins TRBV7-9 to TRBJ2-7; TRBD1 matches at 10 bases. The CDR3 sequence is 14 residues long. Per the germline V gene, CDR1 is SEHNR and CDR2 is FQNEAQ (reference sequence). V gave up 4 bases and J gave up 1 base; unmatched junction bases: 1. The chain's CDR3 is CASSSGQGSYEQYF. In DNA form, the CDR3 reads TGTGCCAGCAGCTCGGGACAGGGGTCCTACGAGCAGTACTTC.

The V and J genes are TRBV3-1 (or the pseudogene TRBV3-2) and TRBJ1-4; D ambiguous. CDR3 size: 19 residues. Trimming cost V 0 bases and J 4 bases, with 21 bases left between them. Germline loops: CDR1 LGHDT, CDR2 YNNKEL (reference sequence). As DNA, the CDR3 is TGTGCCAGCAGCCAAGAAAGTTTAAGGCTAAGCGGAATTAATGAAAAACTGTTTTTT. It is translated as CASSQESLRLSGINEKLFF.

This chain links TRBV24-1 with TRBJ1-4; weak D call: TRBD1 (5 bases). The CDR3 totals 17 residues. Germline values: CDR1 KGHDR, CDR2 SFDVKD. V lost 6 bases and J lost 4, with 20 bases in between. This chain's CDR3 is CATSSQMRTSDNEKLFF. In nucleotides, the CDR3 is TGTGCCACCAGTTCTCAGATGAGGACATCTGATAATGAAAAACTGTTTTTT.

The table lists this clone with a count of one. V and J are TRBV5-1 and TRBJ1-5, with 7 bases lining up with TRBD1. V trimming: 4 bases; J trimming: 3 bases; junction bases outside the gene matches: 4. CDR1 and CDR2 (germline): SGHRS, YFSETQ. This CDR3 spans 14 amino acids. Here the CDR3 reads CASSEGQPNQPQHF. The CDR3, as DNA: TGCGCCAGCAGCGAGGGACAGCCCAATCAGCCCCAGCATTTT.

This clone appeared a few times. This chain links TRBV5-1 with TRBJ2-5; a possible D gene is TRBD2 (7 bases). V was cut by 7 bases and J by 5 bases, with 12 bases left in between. Per germline, CDR1 SGHRS and CDR2 YFSETQ. CDR3 size: 12 residues. CDR3 sequence reads: CASGSGGETQYF. Written as DNA, the CDR3 is TGCGCCAGCGGTTCGGGGGGCGAGACCCAGTACTTC.